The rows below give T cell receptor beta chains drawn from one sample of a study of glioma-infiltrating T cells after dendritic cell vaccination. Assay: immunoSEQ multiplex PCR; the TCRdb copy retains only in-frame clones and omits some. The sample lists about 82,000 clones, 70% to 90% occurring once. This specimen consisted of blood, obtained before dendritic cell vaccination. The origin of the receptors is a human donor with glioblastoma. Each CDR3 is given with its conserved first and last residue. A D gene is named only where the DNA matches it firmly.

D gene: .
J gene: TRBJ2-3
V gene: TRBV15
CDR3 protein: CATSRSTTTDTQYF
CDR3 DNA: TGTGCCACCAGCAGAAGCACCACGACAGATACGCAGTATTTT

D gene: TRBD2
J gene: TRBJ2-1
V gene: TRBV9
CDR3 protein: CASSASGASSYNEQFF
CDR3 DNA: TGTGCCAGCAGCGCGAGCGGGGCCTCCTCCTACAATGAGCAGTTCTTC

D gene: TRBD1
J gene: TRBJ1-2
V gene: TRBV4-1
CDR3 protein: CASSQDRGQGNYGYTF
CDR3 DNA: TGCGCCAGCAGCCAAGATCGTGGACAGGGAAACTATGGCTACACCTTC

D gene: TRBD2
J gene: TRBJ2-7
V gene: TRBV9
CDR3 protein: CASSVEAGAYEQYF
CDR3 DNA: TGTGCCAGCAGCGTAGAAGCGGGAGCCTACGAGCAGTACTTC

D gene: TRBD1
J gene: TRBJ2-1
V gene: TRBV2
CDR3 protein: CASSPGGLYNEQFF
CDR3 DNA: TGTGCCAGCAGTCCAGGGGGCCTGTACAATGAGCAGTTCTTC

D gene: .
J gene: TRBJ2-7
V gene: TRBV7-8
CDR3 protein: CASTSRDKYYEQYF
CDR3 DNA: TGTGCCAGCACATCCCGGGACAAGTACTACGAGCAGTACTTC

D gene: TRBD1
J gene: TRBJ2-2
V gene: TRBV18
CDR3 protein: CASSPSGGVRTGELFF
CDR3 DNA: TGTGCCAGCTCACCATCAGGGGGCGTAAGGACCGGGGAGCTGTTTTTT

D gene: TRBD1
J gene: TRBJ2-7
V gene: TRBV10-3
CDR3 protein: CAISTGQGAYEQYF
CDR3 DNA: TGTGCCATCAGTACGGGACAGGGAGCCTACGAGCAGTACTTC

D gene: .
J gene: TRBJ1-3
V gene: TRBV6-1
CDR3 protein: CASSEVQGNTIYF
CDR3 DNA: TGTGCCAGCAGTGAAGTGCAGGGCAACACCATATATTTT

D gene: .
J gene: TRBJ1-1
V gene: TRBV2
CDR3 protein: CATRASTEAFF
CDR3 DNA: TGTGCCACCCGTGCCAGCACTGAAGCTTTCTTT

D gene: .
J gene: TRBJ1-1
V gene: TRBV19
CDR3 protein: CASSTRGNTEAFF
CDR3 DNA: TGTGCCAGTAGTACCAGGGGAAACACTGAAGCTTTCTTT